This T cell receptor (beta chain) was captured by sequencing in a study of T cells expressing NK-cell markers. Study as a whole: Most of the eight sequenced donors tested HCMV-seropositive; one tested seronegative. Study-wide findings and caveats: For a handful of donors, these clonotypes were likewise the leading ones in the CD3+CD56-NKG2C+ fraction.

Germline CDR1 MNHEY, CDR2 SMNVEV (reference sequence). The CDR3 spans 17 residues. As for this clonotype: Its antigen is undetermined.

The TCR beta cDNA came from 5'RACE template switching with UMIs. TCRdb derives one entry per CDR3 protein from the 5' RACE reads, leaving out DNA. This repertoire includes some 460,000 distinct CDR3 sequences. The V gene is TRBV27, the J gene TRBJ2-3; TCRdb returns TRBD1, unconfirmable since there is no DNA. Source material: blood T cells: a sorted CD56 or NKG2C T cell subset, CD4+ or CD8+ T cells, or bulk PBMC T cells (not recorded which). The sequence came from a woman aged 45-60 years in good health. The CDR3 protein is CASSLFAGPFRTDTQYF.